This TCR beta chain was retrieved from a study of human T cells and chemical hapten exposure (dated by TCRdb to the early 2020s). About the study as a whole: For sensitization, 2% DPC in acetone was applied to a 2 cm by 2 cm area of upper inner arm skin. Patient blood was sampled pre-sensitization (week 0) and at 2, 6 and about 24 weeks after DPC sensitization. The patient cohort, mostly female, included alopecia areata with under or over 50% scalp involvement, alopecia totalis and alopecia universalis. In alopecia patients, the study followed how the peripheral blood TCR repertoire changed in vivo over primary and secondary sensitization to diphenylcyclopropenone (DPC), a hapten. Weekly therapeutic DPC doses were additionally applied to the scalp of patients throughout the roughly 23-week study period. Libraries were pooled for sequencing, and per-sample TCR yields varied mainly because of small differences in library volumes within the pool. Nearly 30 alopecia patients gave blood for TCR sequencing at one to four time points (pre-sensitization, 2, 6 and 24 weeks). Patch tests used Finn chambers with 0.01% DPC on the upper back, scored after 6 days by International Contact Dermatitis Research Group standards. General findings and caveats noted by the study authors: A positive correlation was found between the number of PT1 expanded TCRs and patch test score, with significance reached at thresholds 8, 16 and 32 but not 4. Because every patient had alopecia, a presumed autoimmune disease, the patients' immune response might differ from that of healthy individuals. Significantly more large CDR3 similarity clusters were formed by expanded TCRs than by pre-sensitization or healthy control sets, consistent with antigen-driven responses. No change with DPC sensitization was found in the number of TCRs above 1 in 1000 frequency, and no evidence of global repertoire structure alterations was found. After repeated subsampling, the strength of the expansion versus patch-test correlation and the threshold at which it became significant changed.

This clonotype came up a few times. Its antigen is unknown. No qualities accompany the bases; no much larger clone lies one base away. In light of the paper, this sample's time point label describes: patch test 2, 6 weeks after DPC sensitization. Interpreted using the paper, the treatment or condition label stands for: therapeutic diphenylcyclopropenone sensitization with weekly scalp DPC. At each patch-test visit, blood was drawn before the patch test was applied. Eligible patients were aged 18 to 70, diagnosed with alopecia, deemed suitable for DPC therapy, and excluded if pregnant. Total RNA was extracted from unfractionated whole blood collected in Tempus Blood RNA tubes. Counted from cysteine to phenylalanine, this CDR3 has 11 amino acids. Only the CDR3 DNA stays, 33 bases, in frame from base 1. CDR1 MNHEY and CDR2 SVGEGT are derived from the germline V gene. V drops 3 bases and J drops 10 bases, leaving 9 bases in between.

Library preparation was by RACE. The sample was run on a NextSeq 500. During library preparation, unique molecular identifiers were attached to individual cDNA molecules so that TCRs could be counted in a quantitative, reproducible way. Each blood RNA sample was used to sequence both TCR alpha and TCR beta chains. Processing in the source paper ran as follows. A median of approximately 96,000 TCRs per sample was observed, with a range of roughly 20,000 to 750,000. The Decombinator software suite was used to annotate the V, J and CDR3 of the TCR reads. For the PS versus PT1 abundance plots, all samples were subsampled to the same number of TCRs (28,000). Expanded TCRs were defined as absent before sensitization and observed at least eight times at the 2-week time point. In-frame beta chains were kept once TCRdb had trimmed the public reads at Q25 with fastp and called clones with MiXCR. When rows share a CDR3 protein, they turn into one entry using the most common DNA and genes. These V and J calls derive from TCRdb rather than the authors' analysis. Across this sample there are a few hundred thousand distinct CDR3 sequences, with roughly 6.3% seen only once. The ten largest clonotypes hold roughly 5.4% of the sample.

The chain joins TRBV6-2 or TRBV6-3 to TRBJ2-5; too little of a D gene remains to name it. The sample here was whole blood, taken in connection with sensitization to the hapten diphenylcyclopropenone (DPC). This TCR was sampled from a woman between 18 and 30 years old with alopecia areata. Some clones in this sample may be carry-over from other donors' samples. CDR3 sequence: CASSYSGFQYF. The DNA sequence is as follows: TGTGCCAGCAGTTATTCCGGGTTCCAGTACTTC.